This T cell receptor beta chain comes out of a study of cytomegalovirus exposure and HLA in healthy donors. Study conclusions and caveats: The study listed some 160 cytomegalovirus-associated TCR beta chains.

The J segment lost 2 bases and the V segment lost 1 base, leaving 5 bases of the junction unmatched. The CDR3 sequence is 17 residues long. Germline CDR1 is SGHNT and CDR2 is YYREEE (reference sequence). Worth noting for this clone: Its matching antigen is unknown.

Assay: immunoSEQ multiplex PCR; the TCRdb copy retains only in-frame clones and omits some. The table has 200,000 or so clones, 90% to 95% seen once; the top ten hold more than 0.85%. This TCR derives from a woman aged 18-29 years in good health and CMV-seronegative. The chain uses TRBV5-4 and TRBJ2-3, with 12 bases matching TRBD2. The sample comprised PBMCs. CDR3 protein: CASSLYLAGGNTDTQYF. The CDR3 bases are TGTGCCAGCAGCTTGTATCTAGCGGGAGGGAACACAGATACGCAGTATTTT.